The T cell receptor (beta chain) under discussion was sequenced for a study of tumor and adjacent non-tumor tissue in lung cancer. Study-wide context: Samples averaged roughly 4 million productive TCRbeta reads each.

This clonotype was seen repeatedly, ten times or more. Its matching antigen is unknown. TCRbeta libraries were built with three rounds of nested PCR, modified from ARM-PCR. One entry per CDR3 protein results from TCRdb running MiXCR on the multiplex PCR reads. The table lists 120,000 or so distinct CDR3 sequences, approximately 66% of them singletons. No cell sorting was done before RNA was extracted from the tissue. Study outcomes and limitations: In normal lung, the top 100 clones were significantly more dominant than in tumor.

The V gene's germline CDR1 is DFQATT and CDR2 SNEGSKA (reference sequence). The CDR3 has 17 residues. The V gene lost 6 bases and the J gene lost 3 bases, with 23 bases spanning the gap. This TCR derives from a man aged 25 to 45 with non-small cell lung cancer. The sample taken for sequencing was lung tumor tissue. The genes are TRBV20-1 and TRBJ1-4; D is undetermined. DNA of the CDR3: TGCAGTGCGAGTAAATACGGAAGCCGAGCCTCTAATGAAAAACTGTTTTTT. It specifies CSASKYGSRASNEKLFF.